The next 17 T cell receptor beta chains were all read from a single sample in a study of vaccination effects on CD4 cells after COVID-19. Pools of viral peptides were used by the ViraFEST assay to expand antigen-specific CD4+ T cells ahead of sequencing. Culturing for roughly 10 days preceded CD4+ T cell isolation. Subjects were given two BNT162b2 or mRNA-1273 vaccine doses. TCRdb's table, derived via immunoSEQ multiplex PCR, lists solely in-frame clones and lacks some. Of roughly 56,000 clones detected, about three quarters appear once; the ten largest clones hold around 1.2%. No cognate antigen is known for these TCRs. The source was CD4+ T cells from PBMCs cultured with HCoV-229E spike peptides, collected after COVID-19 vaccination. The receptors come from a human donor who received a COVID-19 vaccine.

The count of this clone is one. V and J are TRBV5-1 and TRBJ1-4; 10 bases are shared with TRBD1. Germline-derived CDR1 and CDR2 are SGHRS and YFSETQ. The CDR3 covers 17 residues. V lost 5 bases, J lost 7 bases, and 14 bases stayed unmatched. DNA of the CDR3: TGCGCCAGCAGTCCGACAGGGGGCTGGTCTACAGGTGAAAAACTGTTTTTT. The encoded protein is CASSPTGGWSTGEKLFF.

This chain links TRBV5-6 with TRBJ1-2, with 7 nucleotides matching TRBD1. The CDR3 length is 15 residues. CDR1 SGHDT and CDR2 YYEEEE come from the germline V gene. J lost 3 bases, V lost 4 bases, and 9 bases had no gene match. In DNA, the CDR3 is TGTGCCAGCAGCATACAGGGGAACCATGACTATGGCTACACCTTC. Its protein product is CASSIQGNHDYGYTF.

The V and J genes are TRBV4-3 and TRBJ2-1; D is unclear. The CDR3 has 17 amino acids. Germline values: CDR1 LGHNA, CDR2 YSLEER. Trimming pared 3 bases from V and 0 bases from J, leaving 15 bases between. CDR3: CASSQAPPVFSYNEQFF. Here the CDR3 DNA reads TGCGCCAGCAGCCAGGCTCCCCCGGTTTTCTCCTACAATGAGCAGTTCTTC.

This chain joins TRBV6-2 or TRBV6-3 and TRBJ2-7, with TRBD2 matching over 7 bases. The length of the CDR3 is 14 residues. The V gene end was trimmed by 2 bases and the J gene end by 6 bases; junction bases not matched to a gene: 7. The germline CDR1 and CDR2 sequences are MNHEY and SVGEGT. For the CDR3, the DNA is TGTGCCAGCAGTTACCCCTCGGGGGGAGGCGAGCAGTACGTC. It specifies CASSYPSGGGEQYV.

The chain joins TRBV18 to TRBJ2-1, with 9 nucleotides matching TRBD1. Per germline, CDR1 KGHSH and CDR2 LQKENI. V lost 5 bases and J lost 1; bases outside the gene matches: 3. This CDR3 is built from 15 residues. CDR3 DNA sequence: TGTGCCAGCTCATCCGGGACAGGGTCCTACAATGAGCAGTTCTTC. It yields the protein CASSSGTGSYNEQFF.

The rearrangement links TRBV5-1 to TRBJ2-5, with D perhaps matching TRBD1 (6 bases). The CDR3 has 15 amino acids. Germline V gene sequence: CDR1 SGHRS, CDR2 YFSETQ. The V end was cut by 8 bases, the J end by 3 bases, with 20 bases between. CDR3 DNA sequence: TGCGCCAGTAACCGGGACATCCTAGGCGAAGAGACCCAGTACTTC. Residues: CASNRDILGEETQYF.

The rearrangement uses TRBV28 and TRBJ1-4, with 10 positions matching TRBD1. The junction had 6 bases not matched to a gene; V was cut back by 0 bases and J by 8 bases. Germline V lookup: CDR1 MDHEN, CDR2 SYDVKM. This CDR3 region has 16 residues. Here the CDR3 reads CASSLWGQGKREKLFF. DNA of the CDR3: TGTGCCAGCAGTTTATGGGGACAGGGGAAACGGGAAAAACTGTTTTTT.

The J gene is TRBJ1-2, the V gene TRBV7-9; D not certain. Germline V lookup: CDR1 SEHNR, CDR2 FQNEAQ (reference sequence). V shed 5 bases and J shed 5 bases, with 12 bases lying between them. The CDR3 sequence is 13 residues long. DNA of the CDR3: TGTGCCAGCAGCGGTAGGGAGGCATATGGCTACACCTTC. Protein product: CASSGREAYGYTF.

The chain employs TRBV19 and TRBJ2-2; D uncertain. This CDR3 has 15 amino acids. The V end lost 4 bases, the J end lost 6 bases, and 15 bases lay between the germline ends. Germline V lookup: CDR1 LNHDA, CDR2 SQIVND (reference sequence). The CDR3 protein is CASSTGLIGAGELFF. The CDR3 coding sequence is TGTGCCAGTAGTACTGGCCTAATAGGCGCCGGGGAGCTGTTTTTT.

The V and J genes are TRBV10-3 and TRBJ1-1, with D possibly TRBD1 on 5 matching bases. The CDR3 runs 13 residues. Germline V gene sequence: CDR1 ENHRY, CDR2 SYGVKD. The V end lost 6 bases, the J end lost 0 bases, and 8 bases lay between the germline ends. Written as DNA, the CDR3 is TGTGCCATCAGATGGACACTGAACACTGAAGCTTTCTTT. Residues: CAIRWTLNTEAFF.

This chain joins TRBV29-1 and TRBJ1-5; D may be TRBD1 (6 bases). This CDR3 has 12 residues. V dropped 4 bases and J dropped 9 bases, with 13 bases sitting between them. CDR1 SQVTM and CDR2 ANQGSEA come from the germline V gene. This chain's CDR3 is CSVGSTGRPQHF. The CDR3 DNA reads TGCAGCGTTGGGTCCACAGGGAGGCCCCAGCATTTT.

This chain joins TRBV6-5 and TRBJ2-5, with D unresolved. The ends were cut back, 2 bases at V and 4 bases at J, with 11 bases in the middle. Germline CDR1 reads MNHEY; CDR2 reads SVGAGI. The CDR3 sequence is 14 residues long. The CDR3 loop is CASSYQTSGETQYF. The CDR3 region has the DNA TGTGCCAGCAGTTACCAGACCTCGGGAGAGACCCAGTACTTC.

The rearrangement links TRBV29-1 to TRBJ1-4; 9 bases match TRBD1. Germline V CDR1 and CDR2: SQVTM, ANQGSEA. The CDR3 is 14 residues long. The trim removed 3 bases at V and 6 bases at J, leaving 5 bases unmatched. The CDR3 sequence: CSVDPTGGYEKLFF. The CDR3, as DNA: TGCAGCGTTGACCCGACAGGGGGGTATGAAAAACTGTTTTTT.

The rearrangement uses TRBV7-3 and TRBJ2-5; D is unclear. Between the trimmed V and J ends, which lost 5 bases and 5 bases, there was a span of 12 bases. The CDR3 runs 13 residues. The germline V gene has CDR1 SGHTA and CDR2 FQGTGA. This chain's CDR3 is CASSRAIYETQYF. CDR3 DNA: TGTGCCAGCAGCCGGGCCATCTATGAGACCCAGTACTTC.

The chain carries TRBV5-1 and TRBJ2-5; tentatively, D is TRBD1 (5 bases). Germline V gene lookup returns CDR1 SGHRS and CDR2 YFSETQ. V was cut by 0 bases and J by 1 base, with 7 bases left in between. This CDR3 comprises 14 residues. The CDR3 here is CASSLGTSQETQYF. The CDR3 bases are TGCGCCAGCAGCTTGGGGACATCCCAAGAGACCCAGTACTTC.

This clone was detected a few times. V and J are TRBV19 and TRBJ2-1, with TRBD2 identical over 13 bases. Germline values: CDR1 LNHDA, CDR2 SQIVND (reference sequence). This CDR3 region has 15 residues. Trimming took 6 bases from V and 9 from J; bases not matched to a gene: 8. The CDR3 loop reads CASSLGLAGASEQFF. The CDR3 DNA reads TGTGCCAGTAGCCTAGGACTAGCGGGGGCTTCTGAGCAGTTCTTC.

The table lists this clone with a count of one. The chain recombines TRBV6-1 with TRBJ2-3, with a weak D call TRBD2 (7 bases). V shed 2 bases and J shed 2 bases, with 14 bases lying between them. The CDR3 is made up of 16 amino acids. The germline CDR1 and CDR2 sequences are MNHNS and SASEGT. CDR3 bases: TGTGCCAGCAGTGAAATGTTTCGGGGGGCCACAGATACGCAGTATTTT. Protein product: CASSEMFRGATDTQYF.